This T cell receptor beta chain emerged from a study of T cell repertoires in ileal Crohn's disease. Time point meaning: neoterminal ileum biopsy at postoperative endoscopy, about 6 months after surgery. Sequencing used immunoSEQ multiplex PCR; TCRdb keeps in-frame clones, though not all of them. The sample carries 13,000 or so clones, around 80% recorded once. Sequenced input: ileal tissue. The clonotype was recovered from an adult with Crohn's disease.

The DNA of the CDR3 is TGTGCCAGCTCAAAGGTGGGAAGGAGGGAAGAGACCCAGTACTTC. Amino acid sequence: CASSKVGRREETQYF. The chain uses TRBV7-6 and TRBJ2-5; weak D call: TRBD2 (6 bases). The CDR3 totals 15 residues. Germline CDR1 SGHVS, CDR2 FNYEAQ. With 8 bases removed from V and 3 bases from J, the gap between germline ends came to 19 bases.